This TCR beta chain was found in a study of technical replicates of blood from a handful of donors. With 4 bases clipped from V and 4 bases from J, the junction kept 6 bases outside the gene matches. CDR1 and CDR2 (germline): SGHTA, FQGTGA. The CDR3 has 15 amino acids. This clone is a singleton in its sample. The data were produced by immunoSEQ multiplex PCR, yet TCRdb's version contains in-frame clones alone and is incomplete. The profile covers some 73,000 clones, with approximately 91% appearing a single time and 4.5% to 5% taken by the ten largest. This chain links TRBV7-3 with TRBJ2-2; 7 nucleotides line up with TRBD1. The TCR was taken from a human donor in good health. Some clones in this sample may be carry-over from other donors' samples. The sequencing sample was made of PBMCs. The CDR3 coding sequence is TGTGCCAGCAGCTCGGAAGGGGGCATCACCGGGGAGCTGTTTTTT. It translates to CASSSEGGITGELFF.